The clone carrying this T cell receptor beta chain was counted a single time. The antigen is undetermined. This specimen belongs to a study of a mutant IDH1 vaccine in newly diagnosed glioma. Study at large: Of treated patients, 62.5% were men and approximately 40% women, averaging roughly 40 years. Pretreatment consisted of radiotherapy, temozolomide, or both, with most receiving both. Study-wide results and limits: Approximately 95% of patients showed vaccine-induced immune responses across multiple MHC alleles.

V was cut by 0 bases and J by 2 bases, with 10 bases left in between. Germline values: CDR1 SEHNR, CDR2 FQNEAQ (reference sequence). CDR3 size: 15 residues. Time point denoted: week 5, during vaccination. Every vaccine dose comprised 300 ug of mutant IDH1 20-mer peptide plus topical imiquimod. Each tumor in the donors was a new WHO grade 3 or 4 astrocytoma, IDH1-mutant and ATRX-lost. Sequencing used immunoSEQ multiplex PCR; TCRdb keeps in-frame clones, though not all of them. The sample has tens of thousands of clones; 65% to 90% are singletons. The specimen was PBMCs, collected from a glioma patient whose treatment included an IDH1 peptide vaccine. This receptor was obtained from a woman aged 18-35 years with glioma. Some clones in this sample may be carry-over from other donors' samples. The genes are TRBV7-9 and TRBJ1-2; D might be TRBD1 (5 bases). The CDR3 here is CASSLAGRENYGYTF. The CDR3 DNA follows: TGTGCCAGCAGCTTAGCGGGCAGGGAAAACTATGGCTACACCTTC.